These T cell receptor beta chains were read from a single sample in a study of T-cell reconstitution after alpha-beta-depleted transplantation in children. TCRdb called the PCR reads again in MiXCR, with one record for every CDR3 protein. Among about 640,000 distinct CDR3 sequences, 10% to 15% were seen once, and the ten largest hold about 2%. Specimen: PBMCs, mostly from graft donor cells, collected 360 days after TCRalphabeta/CD19-depleted stem cell transplant. The source of these receptors is a male patient aged 10 to 17 who had a stem cell transplant for acute myeloid leukemia, so the T cells may come from the graft donor. Each CDR3 is given with its conserved first and last residue. D genes are given only for firm matches. Only part of the rows carry a size: once, few, many, or a class if the clone is expanded.

clone size,V gene,D gene,J gene,CDR3 DNA,CDR3 protein
few,TRBV20-1,TRBD2,TRBJ2-2,TGCAGTGCTAACCTTGGGGGCGGGAGGACGAACACCGGGGAGCTGTTTTTT,CSANLGGGRTNTGELFF
.,TRBV29-1,.,TRBJ1-1,TGCAGCGTTGGACGGATAATGAACACTGAAGCTTTCTTT,CSVGRIMNTEAFF
.,TRBV20-1,TRBD2,TRBJ2-1,TGCAGCGCCTCGGGGCCCCCGGGAGGGAAGTACAATGAGCAGTTCTTC,CSASGPPGGKYNEQFF
.,TRBV6-2/TRBV6-3,TRBD2,TRBJ2-1,TGTGCCAGCAGTTTAGCGGGGGGCGGGCATGAGCAGTTCTTC,CASSLAGGGHEQFF
many,TRBV7-8,TRBD2,TRBJ2-7,TGTGCCAGCACCCCCCTACGGGAGGGCTACGAGCAGTACTTC,CASTPLREGYEQYF
.,TRBV20-1,.,TRBJ2-1,TGCAGGGGGGTCGGGGGCACAAATGAGCAGTTCTTC,CRGVGGTNEQFF
.,TRBV4-3,.,TRBJ2-7,TGCGCCAGCAGCCAGGCTACTAGTTCCGAGCAGTACTTC,CASSQATSSEQYF
few,TRBV4-1,.,TRBJ2-3,TGCGCCAGCAGCCCAGAGGGCAGGAACACAGATACGCAGTATTTT,CASSPEGRNTDTQYF
few,TRBV6-8,TRBD1,TRBJ1-5,TGTGCCAGCAGTTACTTCTACAGGGGTAAAAGCAATCAGCCCCAGCATTTT,CASSYFYRGKSNQPQHF
.,TRBV4-2,TRBD1,TRBJ1-5,TGTGCCAGCAGCCAAATGACAGGGGGCGGGCAGCCCCAGCATTTT,CASSQMTGGGQPQHF
few,TRBV7-6,.,TRBJ1-6,TGTGCCAGCAGCTTAGCGAGGGAATCACCCCTCCACTTT,CASSLARESPLHF
few,TRBV20-1,TRBD1,TRBJ1-6,TGCAGTGCTAGGGACAGGGGCCTGAATTCACCCCTCCACTTT,CSARDRGLNSPLHF
.,TRBV7-9,.,TRBJ2-7,TGTGCCAGCAGCTTATCCCCAGGGGCGCACTACGAGCAGTACTTC,CASSLSPGAHYEQYF
.,TRBV5-4,.,TRBJ2-7,TGTGCCAGCAGCTTTGAGACTAGCTCCTACGAGCAGTACTTC,CASSFETSSYEQYF
few,TRBV28,TRBD1,TRBJ2-2,TGTGCCAGCAGTTTTTGGGACAGGGCATCCACCGGGGAGCTGTTTTTT,CASSFWDRASTGELFF
.,TRBV11-3,.,TRBJ2-2,TGTGCCAGCAGTCCAGTGGTTACCGGGGAGCTGTTTTTT,CASSPVVTGELFF
few,TRBV4-3,.,TRBJ2-6,TGCGCCAGCAGCCAGATTTCCCCCGGGGCCAACGTCCTGACTTTC,CASSQISPGANVLTF
.,TRBV7-3,.,TRBJ2-2,TGTGCCAGCTCAGGGGCAGGGAAGGAGCTACACCCGTATCCACCACCAAACACCGGGGAGCTGTTTTTT,CASSGAGKELHPYPPPNTGELFF
.,TRBV4-2,.,TRBJ2-5,TGTGCCAGCAGCCAAGACCAAACCCCGGGACCCGGTCGGGAGACCCAGTACTTC,CASSQDQTPGPGRETQYF
.,TRBV20-1,.,TRBJ2-2,TGCAGTGCTAGAGATTTCAGGAACACCGGGGAGCTGTTTTTT,CSARDFRNTGELFF
few,TRBV12-3/TRBV12-4,.,TRBJ2-3,TGTGCCAGCAGTCCCCTCCGGGACCCGCAGTATTTT,CASSPLRDPQYF
.,TRBV7-3,TRBD1,TRBJ2-2,TGTGCCAGCAGCCCGCCGCCGGACAGGGGCCTAATTACCGGGGAGCTGTTTTTT,CASSPPPDRGLITGELFF
once,TRBV4-2,TRBD2,TRBJ2-7,TGTGCCAGCAGCCAGGTGGGACTAGCAGCTATCTACGAGCAGTACTTC,CASSQVGLAAIYEQYF
.,TRBV19,.,TRBJ2-7,TGTGCCAGTAGTAGGGCGGGACAGACATACGAGCAGTACTTC,CASSRAGQTYEQYF
few,TRBV24-1,.,TRBJ2-3,TGTGCCACCAGTGATTCCTGGGGGCCCGGCACAGATACGCAGTATTTT,CATSDSWGPGTDTQYF
.,TRBV14,.,TRBJ2-7,TGTGCCAGCAGCCAAGGACTAGTCCGCGAGCAGTACTTC,CASSQGLVREQYF
.,TRBV29-1,.,TRBJ2-7,TGCAGCGTAGGGCCGCTAAGGCGAGACGAGCAGTACTTC,CSVGPLRRDEQYF
.,TRBV14,TRBD2,TRBJ2-1,TGTGCCAGCAGCCCGAGATTAGGACTAGCGGACTACAATGAGCAGTTCTTC,CASSPRLGLADYNEQFF
.,TRBV25-1,.,TRBJ2-7,TGTGCCAGCAGTGAACACTTCTGGCAGCAGTACTTC,CASSEHFWQQYF
few,TRBV20-1,TRBD2,TRBJ2-7,TGCAGTGCTAGAGATCGGTCGGCTAGCGGGAGCAGCCACGAGCAGTACTTC,CSARDRSASGSSHEQYF
few,TRBV20-1,.,TRBJ2-7,TGCAGTGCTATTTTTTCCTACGAGCAGTACTTC,CSAIFSYEQYF
few,TRBV19,.,TRBJ2-7,TGTGCCAGTCGACAGTCTGGTAGCTACGAGCAGTACTTC,CASRQSGSYEQYF
.,TRBV12-3/TRBV12-4,.,TRBJ2-7,TGTGCCAGCAGCTGGGGGAATACACTCTACGAGCAGTACTTC,CASSWGNTLYEQYF
many,TRBV5-1,TRBD2,TRBJ2-1,TGCGCCAGCAGCTTGGGCCCTAGCGGGAGTGCGGATGAGCAGTTCTTC,CASSLGPSGSADEQFF
.,TRBV18,.,TRBJ2-7,TGTGCCAGCTCACCAAGGTTGTTAGGGTTTCCCTACGAGCAGTACTTC,CASSPRLLGFPYEQYF
many,TRBV29-1,TRBD2,TRBJ2-7,TGCAGCGCCCTAGGGACTAGCGGCTACGAGCAGTACTTC,CSALGTSGYEQYF
.,TRBV12-3/TRBV12-4,.,TRBJ2-2,TGTGCCAGCAGTTACACCTGGGCCACCCCCGGGGAGCTGTTTTTT,CASSYTWATPGELFF
few,TRBV4-3,.,TRBJ2-7,TGCGCCAGCAGCCAAGATTCTAATCGTGACGAGCAGTACTTC,CASSQDSNRDEQYF
many,TRBV28,.,TRBJ2-7,TGTGCCACCCAGGACGGGGTAGCGCAGTACTTC,CATQDGVAQYF
few,TRBV11-3,.,TRBJ2-4,TGTGCCAGCAGCTTACTATCCCGGGGGTCCTTTGCCAAAAACATTCAGTACTTC,CASSLLSRGSFAKNIQYF
.,TRBV9,.,TRBJ2-1,TGTGCCAGCAGCGATTTGTCCAGCGGCATCGGGAATGAGCAGTTCTTC,CASSDLSSGIGNEQFF
few,TRBV7-6,.,TRBJ2-7,TGTGCCAGCAGTCAACTAGATGCCTCCTACGAGCAGTACTTC,CASSQLDASYEQYF
many,TRBV12-3/TRBV12-4,.,TRBJ2-2,TGTGCCAGCAGTTTTAGGCTGGGGGTCAACACCGGGGAGCTGTTTTTT,CASSFRLGVNTGELFF
few,TRBV28,.,TRBJ2-1,TGTGCCAGCAGTTCGGGGGGGACAGGGCAAAACAATGAGCAGTTCTTC,CASSSGGTGQNNEQFF
many,TRBV12-3/TRBV12-4,.,TRBJ1-3,TGTGCCAGCAGTTTCAGGACCTCTGGAAACACCATATATTTT,CASSFRTSGNTIYF
few,TRBV7-8,TRBD2,TRBJ2-2,TGTGCCAGCAGCTTAGCGGTCAGCGGGAGGGCCCCCGGGGAGCTGTTTTTT,CASSLAVSGRAPGELFF
few,TRBV20-1,TRBD1,TRBJ1-5,TGCAGTGCTTTAGGGGACAGGGATTTTCAGCCCCAGCATTTT,CSALGDRDFQPQHF
.,TRBV12-3/TRBV12-4,.,TRBJ2-1,TGTGCCAGCAGTTTTGGTCGGTCCTACAATGAGCAGTTCTTC,CASSFGRSYNEQFF
many,TRBV27,TRBD2,TRBJ2-1,TGTGCCAGCAGCCCGCGGCTAGCGGGAGGACGTGAGCAGTTCTTC,CASSPRLAGGREQFF
.,TRBV5-6,TRBD2,TRBJ2-4,TGTGCCAGCAGAGCCGGGCCTAGCGGGAGACTAGCATCTGACAAAAACATTCAGTACTTC,CASRAGPSGRLASDKNIQYF